The 3 T cell receptor beta chains listed next were all sequenced from one sample in a study of molecular identifiers for immune sequencing clone quantification. TCRdb itself ran the PCR reads through MiXCR, one entry per CDR3 protein. Among some 580,000 distinct CDR3 sequences listed, about 25% were seen once. Sequencing used naive CD8+ T cells from blood, with Jurkat cell RNA spiked in. Subset meaning: FACS-sorted CD8+CD4-CCR7+CD45RA+ naive T cells. The origin of the receptors is a human donor in good health. Some libraries in this study had Jurkat cell RNA spiked in.

Ten or more counts support this clonotype. The rearrangement links TRBV5-1 to TRBJ2-3, with 7 bases identical to TRBD1. Per germline, CDR1 SGHRS and CDR2 YFSETQ. V dropped 0 bases and J dropped 2; count of bases not matched to a gene: 12. The CDR3 totals 18 residues. Here the CDR3 reads CASSLAYGTVGITDTQYF. The CDR3 coding sequence is TGCGCCAGCAGCTTGGCCTATGGGACAGTCGGAATCACAGATACGCAGTATTTT.

There are many counts of this clonotype. The chain links TRBV12-3 or TRBV12-4 to TRBJ1-1; D is undetermined. V was cut by 5 bases and J by 8 bases, with 12 bases left in between. The CDR3 sequence is 12 residues long. The CDR3 reads CASSIVGAEAFF. In DNA, the CDR3 is TGTGCCAGCAGTATCGTAGGCGCCGAAGCTTTCTTT.

This clonotype has at least ten counts. J is TRBJ1-1 and V is TRBV29-1; no definite D call. In germline, CDR1 is SQVTM, CDR2 ANQGSEA. The CDR3 spans 13 residues. Trimming cost V 0 bases and J 3 bases, with 8 bases left between them. The CDR3 DNA sequence: TGCAGCGTTGAAGACGGATCATACACTGAAGCTTTCTTT. Amino acid sequence: CSVEDGSYTEAFF. Full variable domain (missing parts from reference TRBV29-1 and TRBJ1-1): SAVISQKPSRDICQRGTSLTIQCQVDSQVTMMFWYRQQPGQSLTLIATANQGSEATYESGFVIDKFPISRPNLTFSTLTVSNMSPEDSSIYLCSVEDGSYTEAFFGQGTRLTVV.